The next 20 T cell receptor beta chains were all read from a single sample in a study of T-cell reconstitution after alpha-beta-depleted transplantation in children. Preparing the TCRbeta library involved the use of unique molecular identifiers. Via MiXCR, TCRdb re-called the PCR reads, giving one row per CDR3 protein. The data show 550,000 to 800,000 distinct CDR3 sequences, 10% to 15% seen once. The material was PBMCs, obtained before TCRalphabeta/CD19-depleted stem cell transplant. The origin of the receptors is a girl aged 2-15 years with congenital amegakaryocytic thrombocytopenia, due to receive a stem cell transplant.

With respect to this clonotype: This may be a read error: a much more frequent sequence differs by one nucleotide. V is TRBV6-1 and J is TRBJ2-2, with D unclear. The CDR3 has 12 residues. The V and J ends lost 6 bases and 6 bases respectively, with 8 bases between them. The germline CDR1 and CDR2 sequences are MNHNS and SASEGT. The CDR3 nucleotides are TGTGCCAGCAGGTGGGCTGCCGGGGAGCTGTTTTTT. It specifies CASRWAAGELFF.

This clonotype showed up many times. The chain joins TRBV5-1 to TRBJ2-1, with D possibly being TRBD1 or TRBD2 (5 bases each). Trimming left V 4 bases short and J 9 bases short, with 14 bases between. This CDR3 contains 13 residues. Germline loops: CDR1 SGHRS, CDR2 YFSETQ. CDR3 residues: CASSARQGAEQFF. DNA for the CDR3: TGCGCCAGCAGCGCGCGCCAGGGAGCTGAGCAGTTCTTC.

There are a few counts of this clonotype. The V gene is TRBV20-1, the J gene TRBJ2-1; D is unresolved. V lost 1 base and J 6 bases, leaving 10 bases between the germline ends. The CDR3 length is 13 residues. CDR1 and CDR2 (germline): DFQATT, SNEGSKA (reference sequence). The CDR3, as DNA: TGCAGTGCTAGAGTCGAAAACGCCAATGAGCAGTTCTTC. Translating it yields CSARVENANEQFF.

This clonotype occurred many times. The V call is TRBV20-1, the J call TRBJ2-1; unclear D gene. This CDR3 has 10 amino acids. CDR1 is DFQATT and CDR2 is SNEGSKA in the germline V gene (reference sequence). V lost 5 bases and J lost 9, with 8 bases in between. DNA of the CDR3: TGCAGTGCTCAAACGGTTGAGCAGTTCTTC. This encodes CSAQTVEQFF.

The V gene is TRBV11-2, the J gene TRBJ2-1; the D gene could be TRBD1 or TRBD2 (5 bases each). The CDR3 has 15 amino acids. The V end lost 5 bases, the J end lost 5 bases, and 16 bases lay between the germline ends. Germline assignment: CDR1 SGHAT and CDR2 FQNNGV. The CDR3 nucleotides read TGTGCCAGCAGCCCTACGGGACCCACCGACAATGAGCAGTTCTTC. The encoded protein is CASSPTGPTDNEQFF.

The gene calls are TRBV20-1 and TRBJ1-3; 8 bases are a match to TRBD1. This CDR3 is 14 amino acids long. Germline V gene data show CDR1 as DFQATT and CDR2 as SNEGSKA (reference sequence). After removal of 5 bases from V and 4 bases from J, the junction contained 7 bases not matched to a gene. CDR3 in DNA: TGCAGTGCTCGACAGGGGAGTAGGGGAAACACCATATATTTT. This codes for CSARQGSRGNTIYF.

This clonotype was detected only a few times. CDR3 sequence: CSARLSAGQGNSGQYF. The CDR3 DNA reads as TGCAGTGCTAGACTAAGCGCGGGACAGGGTAATTCCGGGCAGTACTTC. The rearrangement links TRBV20-1 to TRBJ2-7, with 9 nucleotides matching TRBD1. With 2 bases clipped from V and 9 bases from J, the junction kept 17 bases outside the gene matches. Germline CDR1 is DFQATT and CDR2 is SNEGSKA (reference sequence). This CDR3 region has 16 residues.

This clonotype was seen repeatedly, ten times or more. The chain uses TRBV5-1 and TRBJ2-5, with TRBD1 as a possible D gene (6 bases). V was trimmed by 5 bases and J by 3 bases, leaving 29 bases between them. Germline assignment: CDR1 SGHRS and CDR2 YFSETQ. The CDR3 covers 19 residues. DNA for the CDR3: TGCGCCAGCAGAGCAGGGGCGCCGACCAACCGTCCCTCTAAAGAGACCCAGTACTTC. This gives the protein CASRAGAPTNRPSKETQYF.

The rearrangement uses TRBV7-9 and TRBJ2-5; TRBD2 might be the D (6 bases). V lost 1 base and J 0 bases, leaving 12 bases between the germline ends. The length of the CDR3 is 16 residues. Germline lookup yields CDR1 SEHNR and CDR2 FQNEAQ (reference sequence). CDR3 amino acids: CASSLVGLQYQETQYF. In DNA form, the CDR3 reads TGTGCCAGCAGCTTAGTCGGACTACAGTACCAAGAGACCCAGTACTTC.

The chain couples TRBV19 to TRBJ2-7, with 10 bases that match TRBD2. The V gene's germline CDR1 is LNHDA and CDR2 SQIVND (reference sequence). Losses at the gene ends were 7 bases for V and 5 bases for J; bases not matched to a gene: 14. The CDR3 loop spans 16 amino acids. The CDR3 here is CASMGPSGSYTDEQYF. For the CDR3, the DNA is TGTGCCAGTATGGGTCCTAGCGGGAGTTATACCGACGAGCAGTACTTC.

The gene calls are TRBV24-1 and TRBJ2-3, with D unclear. The CDR3 covers 17 residues. V was clipped by 8 bases and J by 2 bases, with 22 bases between them. Germline CDR1 and CDR2: KGHDR and SFDVKD. The CDR3: CATKSRLASRDTDTQYF. The CDR3 nucleotides read TGTGCCACCAAATCTCGGTTGGCCTCAAGGGACACAGATACGCAGTATTTT.

This clonotype was recorded many times. The rearrangement uses TRBV20-1 and TRBJ2-3, with D possibly being TRBD2 (6 bases). Per the germline V gene, CDR1 is DFQATT and CDR2 is SNEGSKA (reference sequence). This CDR3 comprises 15 residues. V was cut by 6 bases and J by 3 bases, with 19 bases left in between. The CDR3 reads CSATPRRRDTDTQYF. Here the CDR3 DNA reads TGCAGTGCCACCCCACGGAGGAGGGATACAGATACGCAGTATTTT.

V and J are TRBV2 and TRBJ1-1, with D hard to call. Germline lookup yields CDR1 SNHLY and CDR2 FYNNEI. The CDR3 spans 12 residues. V was cut by 6 bases and J by 11 bases, with 16 bases left in between. CDR3 sequence reads: CASSLGEVLAFF. The DNA for the CDR3 is TGTGCCAGCAGCCTGGGAGAGGTTTTGGCTTTCTTT.

This clonotype has only a few counts. V gene TRBV7-9 combines with J gene TRBJ2-7; the D is unclear. CDR1 and CDR2 (germline): SEHNR, FQNEAQ (reference sequence). This CDR3 region has 15 residues. V lost 0 bases and J lost 4, with 13 bases in between. The CDR3 is CASSLAPHKRYEQYF. The DNA for the CDR3 is TGTGCCAGCAGCTTAGCGCCCCACAAACGGTACGAGCAGTACTTC. The full variable domain, rest sourced from reference TRBV7-9 and TRBJ2-7, is DTGVSQNPRHKITKRGQNVTFRCDPISEHNRLYWYRQTLGQGPEFLTYFQNEAQLEKSRLLSDRFSAERPKGSFSTLEIQRTEQGDSAMYLCASSLAPHKRYEQYFGPGTRLTVT.

This clonotype was observed a few times. The gene calls are TRBV27 and TRBJ2-2; 7 bases align to TRBD2. Trimming at V came to 7 bases and at J to 5 bases, leaving 13 bases not matched to a gene. This CDR3 is built from 16 residues. Germline V lookup: CDR1 MNHEY, CDR2 SMNVEV (reference sequence). The CDR3 sequence is CASTPGGGPLTGELFF. The CDR3 DNA sequence: TGTGCCAGCACCCCGGGGGGAGGTCCATTAACCGGGGAGCTGTTTTTT.

In its sample, this clonotype was seen many times. The chain couples TRBV29-1 to TRBJ2-1; 10 nucleotides match TRBD2. This CDR3 has 14 amino acids. J lost 2 bases, V lost 6 bases, and 4 bases had no gene match. The germline CDR1 and CDR2 sequences are SQVTM and ANQGSEA. The CDR3 DNA is TGCAGCGTCCAGACTAGCGGGCCCTACAATGAGCAGTTCTTC. Amino acids: CSVQTSGPYNEQFF.

This clonotype was recorded at least ten times. The chain combines TRBV12-3 or TRBV12-4 with TRBJ2-7; D is unclear. Trimming shortened V by 3 bases and J by 1 base, and 10 bases separated the two germline ends. The CDR3 extends over 14 amino acids. The CDR3, as DNA: TGTGCCAGCAGTTTTCAGGAGAGGTCCTACGAGCAGTACTTC. This encodes CASSFQERSYEQYF.

This clonotype occurred many times. The CDR3 sequence is CASSLESDYGYTF. As DNA, the CDR3 is TGCGCCAGCAGCTTGGAGAGCGACTATGGCTACACCTTC. The rearrangement uses TRBV5-1 and TRBJ1-2; D uncertain. From germline, CDR1 is SGHRS and CDR2 YFSETQ. V gave up 0 bases and J gave up 3 bases, with 6 bases separating them. CDR3 length equals 13 residues.

This chain connects TRBV7-9 to TRBJ2-1; TRBD2 aligns across 7 bases. The CDR3 has 13 residues. The germline CDR1 and CDR2 sequences are SEHNR and FQNEAQ (reference sequence). J gave up 8 bases and V 3 bases, and 4 bases lay outside the gene matches. CDR3 sequence reads: CASSFTSEDEQFF. The CDR3 DNA is TGTGCCAGCAGCTTTACTAGCGAGGATGAGCAGTTCTTC.

This chain links TRBV5-1 with TRBJ2-1; 7 bases are shared with TRBD1. The CDR3 is 14 residues long. The V gene's germline CDR1 is SGHRS and CDR2 YFSETQ. With 5 bases clipped from V and 4 bases from J, the junction kept 6 bases outside the gene matches. The chain's CDR3 is CASRPGTDYNEQFF. DNA for the CDR3: TGCGCCAGCAGACCCGGGACAGATTACAATGAGCAGTTCTTC.